This T cell receptor beta chain was documented in a study of metastatic and nonmetastatic thyroid tumors. Study context: Peripheral blood and tumor or nodule samples from malignant and benign thyroid patients were compared.

TCRdb ran MiXCR on the PCR reads. The table includes 75,000 to 95,000 clones, 10% to 15% detected once. Germline V gene lookup returns CDR1 DFQATT and CDR2 SNEGSKA (reference sequence). With 8 bases removed from V and 12 bases from J, the gap between germline ends came to 22 bases. CDR3 length: 12 residues. Study-wide findings and caveats: Versus benign nodules, malignant thyroid tumors reportedly had significantly higher TCR beta diversity, in blood and tumor.

Treatment of any kind had been given to no patient before thyroid surgery. This clone was picked up many times. Its antigen is not known. The sample taken for sequencing was blood. The TCR comes from a female donor with papillary thyroid cancer or a benign thyroid nodule (not recorded which). Some clones in this sample may be carry-over from other donors' samples. The chain combines TRBV20-1 with TRBJ1-2, with D perhaps TRBD1 (6 bases). The CDR3 region has the DNA TGCAGTACGGGCAGGGAGGGCACAGGGCACACCTTC. Translating gives CSTGREGTGHTF.